The 20 T cell receptor beta chains reported below all come from one sample, sequenced in a study of shared clonotypes between healthy human individuals. Measured with immunoSEQ multiplex PCR; TCRdb has only the in-frame clones, and not every one. This table has about 710,000 clones, around three quarters appearing once. Sequencing was performed on memory CD4+ T cells sorted from blood. Described subset: CD45RA-negative fraction. The receptor source for this set is a woman under 40 in good health.

This clone was detected once. The CDR3 nucleotides are TGTGCCAGCAGCAAGTTGACTAGCGGGCTACAAGAGACCCAGTACTTC. It is translated as CASSKLTSGLQETQYF. The V and J genes are TRBV13 and TRBJ2-5; 10 bases map to TRBD2. The CDR3 spans 16 residues. In germline, CDR1 is PRHDT, CDR2 FYEKMQ (reference sequence). V dropped 5 bases and J dropped 2; count of bases not matched to a gene: 8.

The chain joins TRBV13 to TRBJ2-7, with 13 positions matching TRBD2. The CDR3 spans 15 residues. V trimming: 5 bases; J trimming: 3 bases; junction bases outside the gene matches: 4. CDR1 is PRHDT and CDR2 is FYEKMQ in the germline V gene (reference sequence). DNA for the CDR3: TGTGCCAGCAGCCCCCGGACTAGCGGGAGCTACGAGCAGTACTTC. This translates into CASSPRTSGSYEQYF.

The V call is TRBV10-2, the J call TRBJ2-4; 12 bases are shared with TRBD2. Germline lookup yields CDR1 WSHSY and CDR2 SAAADI. There are 19 residues in the CDR3. V lost 2 bases to trimming and J lost 2 bases; unmatched junction nucleotides: 10. CDR3 sequence reads: CASSEASGRAVGTKNIQYF. CDR3 nucleotides: TGCGCCAGCAGTGAGGCTAGCGGGAGGGCGGTAGGAACCAAAAACATTCAGTACTTC.

This clone occurred a few times. The rearrangement joins TRBV28 to TRBJ1-4, with no clear D. Germline CDR1 reads MDHEN; CDR2 reads SYDVKM. The V and J ends lost 1 base and 3 bases respectively, with 3 bases between them. CDR3 length equals 13 residues. The CDR3 DNA follows: TGTGCCAGCAGTTTATTATCTAATGAAAAACTGTTTTTT. It encodes CASSLLSNEKLFF.

This clone was detected many times. V and J are TRBV5-6 and TRBJ2-3; TRBD1 matches at 12 bases. This CDR3 region has 19 residues. Germline V gene lookup returns CDR1 SGHDT and CDR2 YYEEEE. V lost 0 bases, J lost 5 bases, and 13 bases stayed unmatched. The CDR3 loop reads CASSLALGQGAAVLDTQYF. The CDR3 bases are TGTGCCAGCAGCTTGGCCCTGGGACAGGGGGCCGCAGTTTTAGATACGCAGTATTTT.

V and J are TRBV9 and TRBJ1-4, with a possible D match to TRBD1 (5 bases). Germline lookup yields CDR1 SGDLS and CDR2 YYNGEE. This CDR3 has 14 residues. Trimming removed 2 bases from V and 6 bases from J, with 11 bases in between. The CDR3 sequence: CASSVDMGDEKLFF. DNA for the CDR3: TGTGCCAGCAGCGTCGATATGGGGGATGAAAAACTGTTTTTT.

This clone was seen once. Other DNA sequences in this sample translate to the same CDR3. The rearrangement uses TRBV11-2 and TRBJ2-2, with 8 nucleotides matching TRBD1. The CDR3 runs to 14 residues. CDR1 SGHAT and CDR2 FQNNGV come from the germline V gene. V lost 5 bases, J lost 5 bases, and 4 bases stayed unmatched. The CDR3 here is CASSPTGVTGELFF. Written as DNA, the CDR3 is TGTGCCAGCAGCCCGACAGGGGTGACCGGGGAGCTGTTTTTT.

The chain is built from TRBV5-1 and TRBJ2-7, with D unresolved. In germline, CDR1 is SGHRS, CDR2 YFSETQ. Trimming removed 0 bases from V and 0 bases from J, with 4 bases in between. The CDR3 has 13 residues. The CDR3 here is CASSLVLSYEQYF. The DNA of the CDR3 is TGCGCCAGCAGCTTGGTCCTCTCCTACGAGCAGTACTTC. The variable domain in full, with the rest retrieved from reference TRBV5-1 and TRBJ2-7, is KAGVTQTPRYLIKTRGQQVTLSCSPISGHRSVSWYQQTPGQGLQFLFEYFSETQRNKGNFPGRFSGRQFSNSRSEMNVSTLELGDSALYLCASSLVLSYEQYFGPGTRLTVT.

This clone was observed a handful of times. The rearrangement links TRBV15 to TRBJ1-5; the D is unclear. There are 15 residues in the CDR3. Germline V gene data show CDR1 as LNHNV and CDR2 as YYDKDF (reference sequence). V lost 1 base, J lost 3 bases, and 10 bases lay in between. CDR3 in amino acids: CATSRGHQLNQPQHF. In DNA form, the CDR3 reads TGTGCCACCAGCAGAGGACACCAACTCAATCAGCCCCAGCATTTT.

This clone occurred many times. V is TRBV19 and J is TRBJ1-2; 7 bases align to TRBD1. The CDR3 runs to 16 residues. CDR1 and CDR2 from the germline V gene are LNHDA and SQIVND (reference sequence). The V and J ends lost 3 bases and 2 bases, in that order; junction bases with no gene match: 9. The CDR3 loop reads CASSMPSTGLNYGYTF. CDR3 DNA sequence: TGTGCCAGTAGTATGCCATCGACAGGGCTAAACTATGGCTACACCTTC. The full variable domain, completed using reference TRBV19 and TRBJ1-2, is DGGITQSPKYLFRKEGQNVTLSCEQNLNHDAMYWYRQDPGQGLRLIYYSQIVNDFQKGDIAEGYSVSREKKESFPLTVTSAQKNPTAFYLCASSMPSTGLNYGYTFGSGTRLTVV.

This clone has a single count. V and J are TRBV6-4 and TRBJ1-5; perhaps TRBD1 as D (6 bases). Germline-derived CDR1 and CDR2 are MRHNA and SNTAGT. This CDR3 contains 13 residues. V gave up 4 bases and J gave up 5 bases, with 9 bases separating them. In DNA form, the CDR3 reads TGTGCCAGCAGTGTGGGGGCCGATCAGCCCCAGCATTTT. Its translation is CASSVGADQPQHF.

The chain couples TRBV18 to TRBJ1-2; D remains ambiguous. The germline V gene encodes CDR1 KGHSH and CDR2 LQKENI. V lost 2 bases, J lost 0 bases, and 7 bases lay in between. This CDR3 region has 14 residues. As DNA, the CDR3 is TGTGCCAGCTCACCAGCCAGCACTAACTATGGCTACACCTTC. This translates into CASSPASTNYGYTF.

The count of this clone is one. The rearrangement uses TRBV2 and TRBJ2-1, with a tentative D call TRBD1 (5 bases). There are 15 residues in the CDR3. Germline lookup yields CDR1 SNHLY and CDR2 FYNNEI. Trimming removed 5 bases at V and 6 bases at J, with 17 bases between. The chain's CDR3 is CASSLRQPGLNEQFF. In DNA form, the CDR3 reads TGTGCCAGCAGTCTCCGACAGCCCGGCCTCAATGAGCAGTTCTTC.

The rearrangement uses TRBV27 and TRBJ2-2; the match to TRBD2 covers 8 bases. V dropped 6 bases and J dropped 6; count of bases not matched to a gene: 15. Germline-derived CDR1 and CDR2 are MNHEY and SMNVEV (reference sequence). The CDR3 spans 17 residues. The CDR3 DNA sequence: TGTGCCAGCAGCCCGACCGGGACTAGTTTTTACGCCGGGGAGCTGTTTTTT. Protein: CASSPTGTSFYAGELFF.

This clone was found a few times. The CDR3 DNA follows: TGTGCCTGGAGTGTGGGAGCAGCGCTTGAAAAACTGTTTTTT. Encoded protein: CAWSVGAALEKLFF. The J gene is TRBJ1-4, the V gene TRBV30; D remains ambiguous. CDR1 and CDR2 (germline): GTSNPN, SVGIG (reference sequence). V was cut by 0 bases and J by 7 bases, with 12 bases left in between. The CDR3 totals 14 residues.

This rearrangement joins TRBV5-1 to TRBJ2-7; unclear D gene. The ends were cut back, 3 bases at V and 5 bases at J, with 18 bases in the middle. CDR1 is SGHRS, CDR2 YFSETQ, per germline. The CDR3 is 15 residues long. CDR3: CASSSAGLPLNEQYF. CDR3 bases: TGCGCCAGCAGCTCGGCCGGCCTCCCCCTGAACGAGCAGTACTTC.

The rearrangement links TRBV5-1 to TRBJ2-3, with 10 positions matching TRBD1. The CDR3 loop spans 16 amino acids. After removal of 2 bases from V and 3 bases from J, the junction contained 6 bases not matched to a gene. CDR1 and CDR2 from the germline V gene are SGHRS and YFSETQ. The CDR3 nucleotides read TGCGCCAGCAGCTTCCGGGGACAGGGGAAAACAGATACGCAGTATTTT. This gives the protein CASSFRGQGKTDTQYF. Combining the CDR3 with reference TRBV5-1 and TRBJ2-3 gives the whole variable domain KAGVTQTPRYLIKTRGQQVTLSCSPISGHRSVSWYQQTPGQGLQFLFEYFSETQRNKGNFPGRFSGRQFSNSRSEMNVSTLELGDSALYLCASSFRGQGKTDTQYFGPGTRLTVL.

The genes are TRBV28 and TRBJ2-3, with D possibly matching TRBD2 (6 bases). This CDR3 is built from 14 residues. Trimming removed 10 bases at V and 3 bases at J, with 17 bases between. Germline assignment: CDR1 MDHEN and CDR2 SYDVKM. This chain's CDR3 is CATTNSGKTDTQYF. The CDR3 DNA follows: TGTGCCACTACCAATAGCGGAAAAACAGATACGCAGTATTTT. Based on the CDR3 plus reference TRBV28 and TRBJ2-3, the full variable domain is DVKVTQSSRYLVKRTGEKVFLECVQDMDHENMFWYRQDPGLGLRLIYFSYDVKMKEKGDIPEGYSVSREKKERFSLILESASTNQTSMYLCATTNSGKTDTQYFGPGTRLTVL.

This chain connects TRBV30 to TRBJ2-7, with D perhaps matching TRBD1 (6 bases). Trimming removed 1 base at V and 4 bases at J, with 26 bases between. Germline V CDR1 and CDR2: GTSNPN, SVGIG (reference sequence). This CDR3 is built from 18 residues. CDR3 amino acids: CAWSALSVGQGNRYEQYF. CDR3 DNA: TGTGCCTGGAGTGCCTTATCGGTTGGGCAGGGGAACAGGTACGAGCAGTACTTC.

The chain is built from TRBV28 and TRBJ1-1; 8 bases are a match to TRBD1. V trimming: 5 bases; J trimming: 5 bases; junction bases outside the gene matches: 10. CDR3 size: 15 residues. Germline V lookup: CDR1 MDHEN, CDR2 SYDVKM. The CDR3 region is CASSTGQGLRTEAFF. As DNA, the CDR3 is TGTGCCAGCAGTACAGGACAGGGATTGAGAACTGAAGCTTTCTTT.